This T cell receptor beta chain was recorded in a study of blood T cells in healthy people across ages. Comments on this clonotype: What it binds is not known.

Peripheral blood from each donor was collected in a volume of about 10 milliliters. CDR1 is LGHDT, CDR2 YNNKEL, per germline (reference sequence). This CDR3 comprises 16 residues. With 0 bases clipped from V and 6 bases from J, the junction kept 6 bases outside the gene matches. The study, taken as a whole, reports: PBMCs went unsorted, and a conclusive naive versus antigen-experienced comparison was therefore prevented. Strongly correlated with naive T cell percentage was TCR beta diversity. Per-million-T-cell TCR beta diversity fell roughly linearly with age.

Next came a second PCR, run for 7 to 11 cycles, which used a sample-barcoded 5' primer along with a J-beta primer mix. In TCRdb, the 5' RACE reads were re-called with MiXCR into one record per CDR3 protein. Seen here are 790,000 or so distinct CDR3 sequences, about 61% observed once, and the top ten hold roughly 24%. Sequenced input: blood. This chain connects TRBV3-1 to TRBJ2-1; 9 nucleotides align to TRBD1. This TCR was sampled from a man aged 40-50 years in good health. In DNA, the CDR3 is TGTGCCAGCAGCCAAGAAACCGGGACAGGGCGCAATGAGCAGTTCTTC. Protein product: CASSQETGTGRNEQFF.